This entry describes one T cell receptor beta chain. Its matching antigen is unknown. The data derive from a study of early T cells in non-severe SARS-CoV-2 infection. CDR1 and CDR2 from the germline V gene are SGHDN and FVKESK. CDR3 length equals 16 residues. V shed 0 bases and J shed 3 bases, with 15 bases lying between them. TCRdb recomputed calls from the 5' RACE reads with MiXCR, one row per CDR3 protein. This sample has under 70,000 distinct CDR3 sequences, with about 13% found just once. Overall study results and limits: A preference for anti-spike CD8 responses marked VDJdb matching, which missed private and CD4 specificities.

V is TRBV14 and J is TRBJ2-7; possible D gene TRBD1, 5 bases. The source material was whole blood, sampled at baseline. The clonotype comes from an adult who was a healthcare worker with PCR-confirmed SARS-CoV-2 infection or an uninfected control (not recorded which). The CDR3, as DNA: TGTGCCAGCAGCCAAGACGGCGCCGAGACAGACTACGAGCAGTACTTC. Protein: CASSQDGAETDYEQYF.